The 15 T cell receptor beta chains given below trace back to one sample, sequenced in a study of shared clonotypes between healthy human individuals. Clones were read by immunoSEQ multiplex PCR, and TCRdb kept only the in-frame ones, dropping some. The sample records roughly 2 million clones, just under 95% being singletons. CD45RO-negative, CCR7-positively selected cells formed the naive CD8 fraction, excluding terminally differentiated effector memory CD45RA+ cells. The sequenced sample consisted of naive CD8+ T cells sorted from blood. The source of these receptors is a young man in good health.

The V and J genes are TRBV5-5 and TRBJ1-2, with D hard to call. Between the trimmed V and J ends, which lost 0 bases and 0 bases, there was a span of 12 bases. Germline V gene lookup returns CDR1 SGHKS and CDR2 YYEKEE (reference sequence). This CDR3 has 16 residues. CDR3 in amino acids: CASSLAPAGTNYGYTF. The CDR3 DNA is TGTGCCAGCAGCTTGGCCCCGGCAGGTACTAACTATGGCTACACCTTC.

The chain links TRBV29-1 to TRBJ2-2; possible D gene TRBD2, 6 bases. Deletions cut 5 bases from V and 4 bases from J, with 11 bases between. The CDR3 contains 13 residues. Per germline, CDR1 SQVTM and CDR2 ANQGSEA. This chain's CDR3 is CSVKLEGTGELFF. CDR3 nucleotides: TGCAGCGTTAAGCTGGAGGGCACCGGGGAGCTGTTTTTT.

This rearrangement joins TRBV28 to TRBJ2-1; 8 bases map to TRBD2. The CDR3 runs 18 residues. Germline CDR1 is MDHEN and CDR2 is SYDVKM. V lost 5 bases, J lost 2 bases, and 14 bases stayed unmatched. CDR3 bases: TGTGCCAGCAGTCCACCCCCCTGGGAAGCGGGGGCCTACAATGAGCAGTTCTTC. This translates into CASSPPPWEAGAYNEQFF.

This chain connects TRBV16 to TRBJ2-1, with TRBD2 identical over 7 bases. The ends lost 8 bases at V and 4 bases at J; junction bases unmatched: 11. This CDR3 is built from 15 residues. CDR1 is KGHSY, CDR2 FQNENV, per germline. Written as DNA, the CDR3 is TGTGCCAGCGGGGGAATGGCGGGGGATTACAATGAGCAGTTCTTC. Translated: CASGGMAGDYNEQFF.

The rearrangement uses TRBV5-4 and TRBJ1-2, with a weak D call TRBD1 (5 bases). Germline-derived CDR1 and CDR2 are SGHNT and YYREEE (reference sequence). V was shortened by 4 bases and J by 5 bases, with 12 bases between the two germline ends. The CDR3 sequence is 13 residues long. The CDR3 spells CASSGGTEYGYTF. Here the CDR3 DNA reads TGTGCCAGCAGCGGGGGGACCGAGTATGGCTACACCTTC. Full variable domain (outside the CDR3, taken from reference TRBV5-4 and TRBJ1-2): ETGVTQSPTHLIKTRGQQVTLRCSSQSGHNTVSWYQQALGQGPQFIFQYYREEENGRGNFPPRFSGLQFPNYSSELNVNALELDDSALYLCASSGGTEYGYTFGSGTRLTVV.

This chain connects TRBV10-3 to TRBJ1-2; no firm D call. CDR3 size: 11 residues. The V gene's germline CDR1 is ENHRY and CDR2 SYGVKD. Trimming removed 4 bases at V and 4 bases at J, with 4 bases between. CDR3 DNA: TGTGCCATCAGTGGCGTCTATGGCTACACCTTC. Translation gives CAISGVYGYTF.

J is TRBJ2-1 and V is TRBV7-9; 9 bases map to TRBD2. This CDR3 region has 15 residues. Germline V gene sequence: CDR1 SEHNR, CDR2 FQNEAQ (reference sequence). V gave up 3 bases and J gave up 5 bases; unmatched junction bases: 5. Here the CDR3 DNA reads TGTGCCAGCAGCTTGGGGACTAGCCTAGACAATGAGCAGTTCTTC. Protein: CASSLGTSLDNEQFF.

The gene calls are TRBV13 and TRBJ2-1; D call uncertain. V gave up 5 bases and J gave up 3 bases, with 8 bases separating them. Germline loops: CDR1 PRHDT, CDR2 FYEKMQ (reference sequence). The CDR3 spans 13 residues. CDR3 amino acids: CASSLRSYNEQFF. The CDR3 bases are TGTGCCAGCAGCCTCCGGAGCTACAATGAGCAGTTCTTC. Filled out from reference TRBV13 and TRBJ2-1, the complete variable domain reads AAGVIQSPRHLIKEKRETATLKCYPIPRHDTVYWYQQGPGQDPQFLISFYEKMQSDKGSIPDRFSAQQFSDYHSELNMSSLELGDSALYFCASSLRSYNEQFFGPGTRLTVL.

The chain recombines TRBV28 with TRBJ1-2; D uncertain. V dropped 1 base and J dropped 2 bases, with 14 bases sitting between them. Germline CDR1 reads MDHEN; CDR2 reads SYDVKM. CDR3 length equals 16 residues. The chain's CDR3 is CASSLFYLDGNYGYTF. The CDR3, as DNA: TGTGCCAGCAGTTTATTTTATCTGGACGGCAACTATGGCTACACCTTC.

The chain couples TRBV4-1 to TRBJ1-5, with D possibly being TRBD1 (5 bases). The V end was cut by 3 bases, the J end by 8 bases, with 11 bases between. This CDR3 spans 13 amino acids. CDR1 is MGHRA and CDR2 is YSYEKL in the germline V gene. The CDR3 here is CASSHPGDKPQHF. CDR3 bases: TGCGCCAGCAGCCACCCGGGGGATAAGCCCCAGCATTTT.

This clone was counted only a few times. Other DNA sequences of this sample code for an identical CDR3. This chain links TRBV28 with TRBJ1-1; the D is unclear. CDR1 and CDR2 (germline): MDHEN, SYDVKM. Trimming pared 2 bases from V and 1 base from J, leaving 8 bases between. This CDR3 comprises 14 residues. The DNA for the CDR3 is TGTGCCAGCAGTTTAGGTGGGGAGAACACTGAAGCTTTCTTT. Translating gives CASSLGGENTEAFF. Supplemented by reference TRBV28 and TRBJ1-1, the full variable domain reads DVKVTQSSRYLVKRTGEKVFLECVQDMDHENMFWYRQDPGLGLRLIYFSYDVKMKEKGDIPEGYSVSREKKERFSLILESASTNQTSMYLCASSLGGENTEAFFGQGTRLTVV.

With respect to this clone: Other DNA sequences in this specimen translate into the identical CDR3. This sequence joins TRBV5-6 and TRBJ2-7, with D possibly matching TRBD2 (5 bases). The CDR3 extends over 12 amino acids. The germline V gene encodes CDR1 SGHDT and CDR2 YYEEEE. The V end lost 3 bases, the J end lost 3 bases, and 7 bases lay between the germline ends. DNA for the CDR3: TGTGCCAGCAGCTACGGGGACTACGAGCAGTACTTC. Translating gives CASSYGDYEQYF.

The V call is TRBV11-2, the J call TRBJ2-1; no reliable D call. CDR1 SGHAT and CDR2 FQNNGV come from the germline V gene. CDR3 length equals 12 residues. Trimming stripped 0 bases from V and 6 bases from J, with 3 bases between. CDR3 sequence reads: CASSLDGNEQFF. The CDR3 DNA sequence: TGTGCCAGCAGCTTAGATGGCAATGAGCAGTTCTTC. Full variable domain (outside the CDR3, taken from reference TRBV11-2 and TRBJ2-1): EAGVAQSPRYKIIEKRQSVAFWCNPISGHATLYWYQQILGQGPKLLIQFQNNGVVDDSQLPKDRFSAERLKGVDSTLKIQPAKLEDSAVYLCASSLDGNEQFFGPGTRLTVL.

J is TRBJ1-1 and V is TRBV6-1; D unclear. This CDR3 contains 12 residues. V lost 4 bases to trimming and J lost 6 bases, with 9 bases between them. Germline values: CDR1 MNHNS, CDR2 SASEGT. The CDR3 DNA reads as TGTGCCAGCAGTGTCCGGGCGGCTGAAGCTTTCTTT. Translating it yields CASSVRAAEAFF.

The gene calls are TRBV9 and TRBJ2-7; either TRBD1 or TRBD2 may supply D (5 bases each). V dropped 4 bases and J dropped 0 bases, with 14 bases sitting between them. Per germline, CDR1 SGDLS and CDR2 YYNGEE. This CDR3 comprises 15 residues. CDR3 amino acids: CASSPEGLSSYEQYF. The CDR3 region has the DNA TGTGCCAGCAGCCCTGAGGGGTTGAGCTCCTACGAGCAGTACTTC.